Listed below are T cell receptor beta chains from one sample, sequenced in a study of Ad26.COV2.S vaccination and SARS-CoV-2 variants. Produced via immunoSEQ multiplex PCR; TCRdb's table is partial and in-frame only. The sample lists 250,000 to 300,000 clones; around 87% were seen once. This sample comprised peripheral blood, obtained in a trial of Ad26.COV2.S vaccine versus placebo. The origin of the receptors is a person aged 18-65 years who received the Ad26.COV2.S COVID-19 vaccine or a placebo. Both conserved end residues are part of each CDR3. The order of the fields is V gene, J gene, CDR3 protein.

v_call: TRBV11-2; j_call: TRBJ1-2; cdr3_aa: CATKSGLSGIYYGYTF
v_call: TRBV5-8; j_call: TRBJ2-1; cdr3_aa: CASKGRGTSGRASEQFF
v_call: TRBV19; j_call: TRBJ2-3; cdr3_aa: CASSDTGSTDTQYF
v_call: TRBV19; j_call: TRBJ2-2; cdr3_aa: CASSMGTLTGELFF
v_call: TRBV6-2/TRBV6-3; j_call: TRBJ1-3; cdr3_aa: CASSKGQFRASGNTIYF
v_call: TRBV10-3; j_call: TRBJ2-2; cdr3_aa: CAISDSPNTGELFF
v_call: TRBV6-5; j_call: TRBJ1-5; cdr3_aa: CASIPIGGPGQPQHF
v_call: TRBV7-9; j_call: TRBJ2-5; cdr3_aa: CASSLGTGQETQYF
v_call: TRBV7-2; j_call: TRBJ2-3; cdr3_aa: CASRFSGTDTQYF
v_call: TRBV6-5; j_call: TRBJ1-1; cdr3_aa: CASSYSRQLNTEAFF
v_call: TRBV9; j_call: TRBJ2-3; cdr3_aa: CASSVGGRGPWDTQYF
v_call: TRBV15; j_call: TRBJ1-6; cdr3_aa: CATSRSRTDSPLHF
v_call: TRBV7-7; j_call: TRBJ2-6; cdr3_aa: CASRTGTEDFSGANVLTF
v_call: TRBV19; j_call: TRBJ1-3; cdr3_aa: CASSTFSGSMGNTIYF
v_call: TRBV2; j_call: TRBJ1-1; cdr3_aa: CASRTGEFNTEAFF
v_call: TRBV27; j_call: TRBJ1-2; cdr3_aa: CASSSRGGQGYIYGYTF
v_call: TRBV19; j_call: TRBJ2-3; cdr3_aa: CASSIWYSGGLSSTDTQYF
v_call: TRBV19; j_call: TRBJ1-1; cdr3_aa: CASSIREQTPAFF
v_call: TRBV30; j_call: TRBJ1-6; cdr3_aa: CACRGEHNSPLHF
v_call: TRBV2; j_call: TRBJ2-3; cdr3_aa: CASSPQGITDTQYF
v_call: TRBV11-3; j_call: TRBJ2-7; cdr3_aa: CASSRTGSGIHEQYF
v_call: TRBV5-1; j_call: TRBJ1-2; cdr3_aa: CASSSQNNYGYTF
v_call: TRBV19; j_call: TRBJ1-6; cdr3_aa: CASSVITGEAGNSPLHF
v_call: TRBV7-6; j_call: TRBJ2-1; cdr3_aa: CASSFLAGGLNEQFF
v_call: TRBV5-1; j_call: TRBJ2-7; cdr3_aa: CASSLTGTGLEEQYF
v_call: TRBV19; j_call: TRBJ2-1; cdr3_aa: CASSIQGLAGEEQFF
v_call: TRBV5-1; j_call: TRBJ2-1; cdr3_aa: CASSLSVTYNEQFF
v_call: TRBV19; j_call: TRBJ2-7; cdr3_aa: CASSKLDREGSEQYF
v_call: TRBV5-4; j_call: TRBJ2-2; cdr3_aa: CASSLRDTGELFF
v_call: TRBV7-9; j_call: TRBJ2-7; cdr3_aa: CASSLKNREQYF
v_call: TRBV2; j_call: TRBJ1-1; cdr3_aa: CASSAGGGRMNTEAFF
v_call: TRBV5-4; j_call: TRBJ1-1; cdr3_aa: CASRGGGQNTEAFF
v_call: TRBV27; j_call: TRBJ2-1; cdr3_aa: CASHGVRARSYNEQFF
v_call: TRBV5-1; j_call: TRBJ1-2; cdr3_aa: CASSPGRTGPGYTF
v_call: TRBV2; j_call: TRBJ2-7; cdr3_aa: CASSDSSYEQYF
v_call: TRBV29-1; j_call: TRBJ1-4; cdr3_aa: CSFSGGPNEKLFF
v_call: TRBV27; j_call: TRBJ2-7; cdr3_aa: CASRSTGATYEQYF
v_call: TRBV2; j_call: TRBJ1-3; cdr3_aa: CASTRESGNTIYF
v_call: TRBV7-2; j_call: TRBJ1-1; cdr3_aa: CASSLALGNQAFF
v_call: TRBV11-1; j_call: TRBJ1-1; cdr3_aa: CASRSTGTGPTEAFF
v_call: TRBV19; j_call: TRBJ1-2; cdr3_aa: CATPEAGTYGYTF
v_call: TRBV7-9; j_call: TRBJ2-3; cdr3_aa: CASSASGGPTDTQYF
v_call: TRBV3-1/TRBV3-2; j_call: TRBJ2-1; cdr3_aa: CASSQAGHPQFF
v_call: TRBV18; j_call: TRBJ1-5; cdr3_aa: CASSPPGQGANQPQHF
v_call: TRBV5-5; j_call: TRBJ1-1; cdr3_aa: CASSLTGTTEAFF
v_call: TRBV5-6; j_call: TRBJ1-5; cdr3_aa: CASSLYSGTGFNQPQHF